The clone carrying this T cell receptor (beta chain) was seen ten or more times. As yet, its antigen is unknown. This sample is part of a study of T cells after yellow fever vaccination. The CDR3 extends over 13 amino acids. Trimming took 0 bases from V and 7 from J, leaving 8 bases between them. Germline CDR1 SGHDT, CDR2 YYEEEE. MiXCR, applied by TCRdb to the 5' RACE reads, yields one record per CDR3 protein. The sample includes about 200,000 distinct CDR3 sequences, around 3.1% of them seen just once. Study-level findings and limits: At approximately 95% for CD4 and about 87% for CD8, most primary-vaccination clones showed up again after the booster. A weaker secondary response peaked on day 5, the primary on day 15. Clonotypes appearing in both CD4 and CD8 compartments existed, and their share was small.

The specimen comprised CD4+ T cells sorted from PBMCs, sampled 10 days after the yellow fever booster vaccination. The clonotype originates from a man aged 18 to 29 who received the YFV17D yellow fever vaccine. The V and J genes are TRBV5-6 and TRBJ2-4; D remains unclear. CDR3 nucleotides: TGTGCCAGCAGCTTGGAAAGTGGGAACATTCAGTACTTC. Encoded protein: CASSLESGNIQYF.